The T cell receptor (beta chain) under discussion was sequenced for a study of blood T cell repertoires in COVID-19. In Seattle, patients joined the study during active infection and were tracked longitudinally. As handled by the study authors: Estimation of nucleated cell counts relied on the amplification of reference gene primers. Sequencing was performed with immunoSEQ multiplex PCR; in TCRdb, only in-frame clones are kept and a portion is missing. That table furnishes V, J and clone size, whereas the DNA furnished D and trimming. The sample has about 160,000 clones; approximately 90% are singletons. The CDR3 totals 17 residues. V was shortened by 0 bases and J by 0 bases, with 12 bases between the two germline ends. Germline values: CDR1 SGDLS, CDR2 YYNGEE.

Sequencing was done on a sample of peripheral blood. This sequence originates from a woman in her 70s with COVID-19, enrolled during active disease. The chain couples TRBV9 to TRBJ1-4; tentative D call: TRBD1 (5 bases). Written as DNA, the CDR3 is TGTGCCAGCAGCGTAGGGGGCAGTATCGCAACTAATGAAAAACTGTTTTTT. Translated, it gives CASSVGGSIATNEKLFF.